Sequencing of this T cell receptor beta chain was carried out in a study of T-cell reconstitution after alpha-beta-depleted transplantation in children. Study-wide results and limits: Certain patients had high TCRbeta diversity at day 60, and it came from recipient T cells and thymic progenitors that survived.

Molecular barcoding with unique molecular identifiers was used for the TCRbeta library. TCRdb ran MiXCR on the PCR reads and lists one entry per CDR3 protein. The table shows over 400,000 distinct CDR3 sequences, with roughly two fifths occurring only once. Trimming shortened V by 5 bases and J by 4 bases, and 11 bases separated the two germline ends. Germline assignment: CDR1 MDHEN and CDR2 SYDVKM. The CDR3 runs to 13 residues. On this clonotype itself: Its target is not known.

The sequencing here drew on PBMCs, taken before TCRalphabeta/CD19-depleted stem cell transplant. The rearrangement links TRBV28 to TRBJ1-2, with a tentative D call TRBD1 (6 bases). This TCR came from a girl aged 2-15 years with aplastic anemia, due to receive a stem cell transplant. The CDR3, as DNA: TGTGCCAGCAGTGCCACAGGGAGCTATGGCTACACCTTC. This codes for CASSATGSYGYTF.